This T cell receptor (beta chain) was captured by sequencing in a study of regulatory T cells in long-lasting Graves disease. This clonotype was seen repeatedly, ten times or more. Looked up from germline, CDR1 is LNHNV and CDR2 is YYDKDF (reference sequence). V lost 0 bases and J lost 0, with 8 bases in between. This CDR3 spans 15 amino acids. For TCR beta, libraries came from iRepertoire HTBI primers and Arm-PCR of CDR3 regions. TCRdb ran MiXCR on the multiplex PCR reads and lists one entry per CDR3 protein. The sample lists roughly 400,000 distinct CDR3 sequences; less than 25% were seen once. As to time point: persistent/refractory GD, antithyroid drugs over 5 years with positive TRAb. Making the TCR library involved RNA that had been extracted from PBMCs.

The sequencing here drew on peripheral blood mononuclear cells (PBMCs), taken when the disease was refractory, from a patient treated with antithyroid drugs. The rearrangement uses TRBV15 and TRBJ1-1; D uncertain. This clonotype was obtained from a female donor with Graves disease. The CDR3 bases are TGTGCCACCAGCAGAGATTACGGGGTGAACACTGAAGCTTTCTTT. Its translation is CATSRDYGVNTEAFF. The full variable domain, its missing parts supplied by reference TRBV15 and TRBJ1-1, is DAMVIQNPRYQVTQFGKPVTLSCSQTLNHNVMYWYQQKSSQAPKLLFHYYDKDFNNEADTPDNFQSRRPNTSFCFLDIRSPGLGDTAMYLCATSRDYGVNTEAFFGQGTRLTVV.